Below, 27 T cell receptor beta chains from the same sample are listed, as sequenced in a study of a mutant IDH1 vaccine in newly diagnosed glioma listed by TCRdb under 2021. Taken with the paper, the label for time point translates to: baseline, week 1 (first vaccination visit). The meaning of the sample's treatment or condition label: pre-vaccination baseline after standard-of-care therapy. Receptor libraries were prepared by the immunoSEQ multiplex PCR assay. Here the immuneACCESS table is served through TCRdb, limited to in-frame sequences with V and J called. Missing clones are a known gap in these copies; in checked studies unresolved V genes cover under half, and the rest lacks a known reason. Counted in this sample were roughly 68,000 clones; more than 65% of them appeared once. The ten most abundant clones make up more than 8% of the sample. Sequencing was performed on PBMCs, taken from a glioma patient treated with radiotherapy, temozolomide or both. These receptors all come from a man aged 50 or older with glioma.

This clone was seen a handful of times. J is TRBJ2-5 and V is TRBV5-4, with D possibly matching TRBD2 (5 bases). From germline, CDR1 is SGHNT and CDR2 YYREEE (reference sequence). The ends were cut back, 4 bases at V and 7 bases at J, with 14 bases in the middle. The CDR3 has 13 residues. The CDR3 is CASSTPRDWTQYF. In nucleotides, the CDR3 is TGTGCCAGCAGCACGCCCCGGGATTGGACCCAGTACTTC.

The chain has TRBV6-5 and TRBJ2-1; TRBD2 matches 10 bases. Germline V gives CDR1 MNHEY, CDR2 SVGAGI. V shed 6 bases, J shed 4 bases, and the junction held 3 bases outside the gene matches. The CDR3 is made up of 14 amino acids. Here the CDR3 reads CASRGTSAYNEQFF. The CDR3 DNA reads TGTGCCAGCAGGGGGACTAGCGCGTACAATGAGCAGTTCTTC.

This clone was counted only a few times. This rearrangement joins TRBV27 to TRBJ2-7; TRBD1 matches 7 bases. V dropped 4 bases and J dropped 0; count of bases not matched to a gene: 9. Germline CDR1 reads MNHEY; CDR2 reads SMNVEV (reference sequence). The CDR3 totals 16 residues. CDR3 in DNA: TGTGCCAGCAGTTCTCAGACAGGGTCACCCTCCTACGAGCAGTACTTC. Protein sequence: CASSSQTGSPSYEQYF.

The chain has TRBV5-1 and TRBJ2-1; D remains unclear. In germline, CDR1 is SGHRS, CDR2 YFSETQ. Deletions cut 1 base from V and 5 bases from J, with 7 bases between. The CDR3 totals 13 residues. As DNA, the CDR3 is TGCGCCAGCAGCTTGATACCGGACAATGAGCAGTTCTTC. Its translation: CASSLIPDNEQFF. The full variable domain, with the rest looked up from reference TRBV5-1 and TRBJ2-1, is KAGVTQTPRYLIKTRGQQVTLSCSPISGHRSVSWYQQTPGQGLQFLFEYFSETQRNKGNFPGRFSGRQFSNSRSEMNVSTLELGDSALYLCASSLIPDNEQFFGPGTRLTVL.

The V call is TRBV5-1, the J call TRBJ1-2, with 8 bases fitting TRBD1. CDR1 is SGHRS and CDR2 is YFSETQ in the germline V gene. There are 14 residues in the CDR3. Trimming at V came to 4 bases and at J to 5 bases, leaving 7 bases not matched to a gene. The CDR3 DNA reads TGCGCCAGCAGCGAACCGGGACAGGTATATGGCTACACCTTC. Encoded protein: CASSEPGQVYGYTF.

The chain joins TRBV18 to TRBJ1-4; possible D gene TRBD1, 5 bases. Germline V gives CDR1 KGHSH, CDR2 LQKENI. CDR3 length: 16 residues. V lost 5 bases and J lost 5, with 18 bases in between. CDR3 DNA: TGTGCCAGCTCAATTGCGGGGCCCGGAGGCAATGAAAAACTGTTTTTT. Its translation: CASSIAGPGGNEKLFF. Variable domain in full (rest from reference TRBV18 and TRBJ1-4): NAGVMQNPRHLVRRRGQEARLRCSPMKGHSHVYWYRQLPEEGLKFMVYLQKENIIDESGMPKERFSAEFPKEGPSILRIQQVVRGDSAAYFCASSIAGPGGNEKLFFGSGTQLSVL.

The J gene is TRBJ1-5, the V gene TRBV10-3; the D gene is possibly TRBD1 (6 bases). The CDR3 is made up of 13 amino acids. Trimming shortened V by 5 bases and J by 8 bases, and 13 bases separated the two germline ends. The germline V gene has CDR1 ENHRY and CDR2 SYGVKD. The CDR3 nucleotides read TGTGCCATCAGTAACAGGGATTGGGAGCCCCAGCATTTT. Translation: CAISNRDWEPQHF.

This rearrangement joins TRBV6-1 to TRBJ1-6, with no clear D. This CDR3 region has 12 residues. Germline V gives CDR1 MNHNS, CDR2 SASEGT. V lost 2 bases and J 14 bases, leaving 10 bases between the germline ends. As DNA, the CDR3 is TGTGCCAGCAGTGAACCATCCGGGGCCCTCCACTTT. It is translated as CASSEPSGALHF.

The chain carries TRBV14 and TRBJ2-3; 9 bases are shared with TRBD2. The CDR3 sequence is 15 residues long. CDR1 and CDR2 from the germline V gene are SGHDN and FVKESK. V dropped 6 bases and J dropped 9; count of bases not matched to a gene: 13. The CDR3 DNA reads as TGTGCCAGCAGTTCGGAGGCGGGGGGGCGAGTGACGCAGTATTTT. Its protein product is CASSSEAGGRVTQYF. The full variable domain, with the rest looked up from reference TRBV14 and TRBJ2-3, is EAGVTQFPSHSVIEKGQTVTLRCDPISGHDNLYWYRRVMGKEIKFLLHFVKESKQDESGMPNNRFLAERTGGTYSTLKVQPAELEDSGVYFCASSSEAGGRVTQYFGPGTRLTVL.

The chain uses TRBV19 and TRBJ2-5; 9 nucleotides align to TRBD1. This CDR3 comprises 15 residues. Per the germline V gene, CDR1 is LNHDA and CDR2 is SQIVND (reference sequence). V was clipped by 5 bases and J by 5 bases; unmatched bases: 9. CDR3: CASSLRDRVGETQYF. CDR3 in DNA: TGTGCCAGTAGTCTCCGGGACAGGGTAGGGGAGACCCAGTACTTC. The whole variable domain, remainder taken from reference TRBV19 and TRBJ2-5, is DGGITQSPKYLFRKEGQNVTLSCEQNLNHDAMYWYRQDPGQGLRLIYYSQIVNDFQKGDIAEGYSVSREKKESFPLTVTSAQKNPTAFYLCASSLRDRVGETQYFGPGTRLLVL.

The rearrangement uses TRBV6-5 and TRBJ1-1, with D possibly matching TRBD1 (5 bases). V lost 0 bases and J lost 7, with 9 bases in between. The CDR3 is 13 residues long. Germline V gene lookup returns CDR1 MNHEY and CDR2 SVGAGI. CDR3 sequence: CASSYSNRFEAFF. As DNA, the CDR3 is TGTGCCAGCAGTTACTCAAACAGGTTTGAAGCTTTCTTT.

The V call is TRBV5-1, the J call TRBJ2-5; a weak D match, TRBD1 (6 bases). The CDR3 totals 14 residues. Deletions cut 4 bases from V and 0 bases from J, with 10 bases between. CDR1 is SGHRS and CDR2 is YFSETQ in the germline V gene. The CDR3 sequence is CASSRQGYQETQYF. The CDR3 nucleotides are TGCGCCAGCAGCCGCCAGGGGTACCAAGAGACCCAGTACTTC.

The chain uses TRBV5-1 and TRBJ2-1; the D call may be TRBD1 or TRBD2 (6 bases each). V dropped 0 bases and J dropped 10 bases, with 14 bases sitting between them. The CDR3 is made up of 14 amino acids. CDR1 and CDR2 (germline): SGHRS, YFSETQ. CDR3 region: CASSLEPGANEQFF. The DNA of the CDR3 is TGCGCCAGCAGCTTGGAACCGGGGGCGAACGAGCAGTTCTTC.

J is TRBJ1-5 and V is TRBV7-8, with 7 bases lining up with TRBD1. The CDR3 sequence is 17 residues long. The junction had 9 bases not matched to a gene; V was cut back by 1 base and J by 3 bases. Germline V gene lookup returns CDR1 SGHVS and CDR2 FQNEAQ. The CDR3 reads CASSLVRQGRVNQPQHF. CDR3 nucleotide sequence: TGTGCCAGCAGCTTAGTTCGACAGGGTAGGGTCAATCAGCCCCAGCATTTT.

The chain is built from TRBV6-6 and TRBJ1-6, with no clear D. Trimming took off 5 bases at V and 9 bases at J, with 17 bases between the two ends. The CDR3 covers 15 residues. Per the germline V gene, CDR1 is MNHNY and CDR2 is SVGAGI (reference sequence). CDR3 sequence reads: CASSPGKGSPSPLHF. The CDR3 coding sequence is TGTGCCAGCAGTCCTGGGAAGGGATCTCCTTCACCCCTCCACTTT.

This chain joins TRBV4-1 and TRBJ1-1; D call uncertain. With 1 base removed from V and 0 bases from J, the gap between germline ends came to 9 bases. CDR1 is MGHRA, CDR2 YSYEKL, per germline. The CDR3 is 15 amino acids. The DNA of the CDR3 is TGCGCCAGCAGCCAAGTAAGTCCCATGAACACTGAAGCTTTCTTT. This codes for CASSQVSPMNTEAFF.

The rearrangement joins TRBV2 to TRBJ2-6, with 9 bases identical to TRBD1. The CDR3 sequence is 16 residues long. J gave up 0 bases and V 11 bases, and 8 bases lay outside the gene matches. In germline, CDR1 is SNHLY, CDR2 FYNNEI. CDR3 residues: CAGTGQGHSGANVLTF. The CDR3 bases are TGTGCCGGGACGGGACAGGGACACTCTGGGGCCAACGTCCTGACTTTC.

The chain uses TRBV5-4 and TRBJ2-1; tentative D call: TRBD1 (6 bases). The CDR3 length is 16 residues. Trimming left V 6 bases short and J 1 base short, with 17 bases between. The germline CDR1 and CDR2 sequences are SGHNT and YYREEE (reference sequence). The CDR3 nucleotides read TGTGCCAGCAATAAGGGGGAGATGGGGTCCTACAATGAGCAGTTCTTC. Protein sequence: CASNKGEMGSYNEQFF.

This clone is a singleton in its sample. The V and J genes are TRBV29-1 and TRBJ2-5; TRBD2 aligns across 11 bases. The ends lost 6 bases at V and 4 bases at J; junction bases unmatched: 13. CDR3 length: 16 amino acids. CDR1 and CDR2 (germline): SQVTM, ANQGSEA. The CDR3 region is CSVGPLAGGPGETQYF. The CDR3 DNA is TGCAGCGTGGGACCTTTAGCGGGGGGGCCCGGAGAGACCCAGTACTTC.

The chain combines TRBV19 with TRBJ2-2; perhaps TRBD1 as D (5 bases). The CDR3 sequence is 17 residues long. Trimming shortened V by 6 bases and J by 0 bases, and 17 bases separated the two germline ends. Germline V gene sequence: CDR1 LNHDA, CDR2 SQIVND (reference sequence). CDR3 DNA: TGTGCCAGTAGCGACAGATTCCTCTCCGCGAACACCGGGGAGCTGTTTTTT. Its translation: CASSDRFLSANTGELFF.

This chain links TRBV6-1 with TRBJ2-1; D unclear. V was shortened by 4 bases and J by 1 base, with 11 bases between the two germline ends. CDR3 size: 15 residues. The V gene's germline CDR1 is MNHNS and CDR2 SASEGT. CDR3 in DNA: TGTGCCAGCAGTGTAGGAACCAGGTCCTACAATGAGCAGTTCTTC. Translating gives CASSVGTRSYNEQFF.

V is TRBV5-1 and J is TRBJ2-1; maybe TRBD2 (6 bases). V was cut by 5 bases and J by 0 bases, with 9 bases left in between. This CDR3 has 14 residues. The germline V gene has CDR1 SGHRS and CDR2 YFSETQ. In DNA form, the CDR3 reads TGCGCCAGCAGGGGAGGCAGCTCCTACAATGAGCAGTTCTTC. Protein: CASRGGSSYNEQFF. The full variable domain, its missing parts supplied by reference TRBV5-1 and TRBJ2-1, is KAGVTQTPRYLIKTRGQQVTLSCSPISGHRSVSWYQQTPGQGLQFLFEYFSETQRNKGNFPGRFSGRQFSNSRSEMNVSTLELGDSALYLCASRGGSSYNEQFFGPGTRLTVL.

The chain couples TRBV30 to TRBJ2-1; 9 nucleotides align to TRBD1. The CDR3 consists of 13 residues. The J segment lost 8 bases and the V segment lost 4 bases, leaving 6 bases of the junction unmatched. In germline, CDR1 is GTSNPN, CDR2 SVGIG (reference sequence). The CDR3 region has the DNA TGTGCCTGGACCGGACAGGGGCACCATGAGCAGTTCTTC. Amino acid sequence: CAWTGQGHHEQFF.

This rearrangement joins TRBV2 to TRBJ2-1; D might be TRBD2 (5 bases). Germline V gene sequence: CDR1 SNHLY, CDR2 FYNNEI. CDR3 length: 15 residues. Trimming removed 6 bases at V and 8 bases at J, with 20 bases between. The CDR3 protein is CASSALTGSGYEQFF. The CDR3 region has the DNA TGTGCCAGCAGCGCCCTTACGGGATCCGGCTATGAGCAGTTCTTC.

This chain connects TRBV30 to TRBJ2-7; the D is unclear. Germline V lookup: CDR1 GTSNPN, CDR2 SVGIG (reference sequence). Deletions cut 3 bases from V and 3 bases from J, with 12 bases between. The CDR3 has 13 residues. The CDR3 reads CAWSDQMGYEQYF. In DNA form, the CDR3 reads TGTGCCTGGAGCGATCAGATGGGCTACGAGCAGTACTTC.

CDR3 DNA: TGTGCCTGGAGTCGACAGGGAAATCCAATTTCGAACTATGGCTACACCTTC. This translates into CAWSRQGNPISNYGYTF. The chain uses TRBV30 and TRBJ1-2; 7 nucleotides line up with TRBD1. Trimming removed 2 bases from V and 2 bases from J; junction bases left unmatched: 14. Per the germline V gene, CDR1 is GTSNPN and CDR2 is SVGIG (reference sequence). This CDR3 has 17 amino acids.

This chain uses TRBV7-9 with TRBJ2-1; D perhaps matches TRBD2 (6 bases). V was trimmed by 5 bases and J by 3 bases, leaving 11 bases between them. This CDR3 contains 14 residues. CDR1 and CDR2 from the germline V gene are SEHNR and FQNEAQ (reference sequence). DNA of the CDR3: TGTGCCAGCAGCGGGGGGACGGACTACAATGAGCAGTTCTTC. Translating it yields CASSGGTDYNEQFF.